Listed below are T cell receptor beta chains from one sample, sequenced in a study of T cell responses to AZD1222 COVID-19 vaccine. Measured with immunoSEQ multiplex PCR; TCRdb has only the in-frame clones, and not every one. The table has some 180,000 clones, around 90% seen once; the top ten hold 0.49%. The sample here was peripheral blood, taken on day 0 of AZD1222 vaccination. These receptor sequences come from an adult in good health. Each CDR3 is given with its conserved first and last residue. The D gene is left open where the match is weak. A clone size is listed for some rows: how often the clone was seen (once, few, many), or a class if it is expanded.

d_call j_call clone_size v_call cdr3_nt cdr3_aa
NA TRBJ1-5 NA TRBV28 TGTGCCAGCAGCCCAGGAGCGAATCAGCCCCAGCATTTT CASSPGANQPQHF
NA TRBJ1-1 NA TRBV2 TGTGCCAGCAGACCTGGGGGGAACACTGAAGCTTTCTTT CASRPGGNTEAFF
NA TRBJ1-5 NA TRBV28 TGTGCCAGCATAAAGAGGGCTTATGGCAATCAGCCCCAGCATTTT CASIKRAYGNQPQHF
TRBD1 TRBJ1-2 NA TRBV6-1 TGTGCCAGCAGTGAAAGGCAGGGGGAAGGTTATCACTACACCTTC CASSERQGEGYHYTF
NA TRBJ1-1 NA TRBV11-2 TGTGCCAGCACCATATCAGGGAATATGAACACTGAAGCTTTCTTT CASTISGNMNTEAFF
NA TRBJ2-7 NA TRBV2 TGTGCCACCCTTGCCGCACTCTCCTACGAGCAGTACTTC CATLAALSYEQYF
NA TRBJ1-4 NA TRBV7-9 TGTGCCAGCCAGGGCGGAGGACAGCGGGGTGTCGAAAAACTGTTTTTT CASQGGGQRGVEKLFF
NA TRBJ1-2 once TRBV28 TGTGCCAGCAGGCCTGCGACCCTCTATGGCTACACCTTC CASRPATLYGYTF
NA TRBJ2-7 NA TRBV10-3 TGTGCCATCAGCGGGGACAACTACTACGAGCAGTACTTC CAISGDNYYEQYF
NA TRBJ1-1 NA TRBV30 TGTGCCTGGGAGCCCCGCGGGTCCAGAACAACTGAAGCTTTCTTT CAWEPRGSRTTEAFF
NA TRBJ1-5 NA TRBV18 TGTGCCAGCTCCCTCGGGACACCAAATAGCAATCAGCCCCAGCATTTT CASSLGTPNSNQPQHF
NA TRBJ1-4 once TRBV28 TGTGCCAGCAGTATAGGGGGAAATGAAAAACTGTTTTTT CASSIGGNEKLFF
NA TRBJ2-7 NA TRBV3-1/TRBV3-2 TGTGCCAGCAGCCACCTACCTTACGAGCAGTACTTC CASSHLPYEQYF
NA TRBJ2-1 NA TRBV5-1 TGCGCCAGCAGCTTGGCCCCGGGACTGCCCAGGGGAGAGCAGTTCTTC CASSLAPGLPRGEQFF
NA TRBJ2-7 NA TRBV30 TGTGCCTGGAGTGTAGCCAGCGGAGGCTACGAGCAGTACTTC CAWSVASGGYEQYF
NA TRBJ1-5 NA TRBV28 TGTGCCAGCGATCAATATAGCAATCAGCCCCAGCATTTT CASDQYSNQPQHF
TRBD2 TRBJ2-7 once TRBV14 TGTGCCAGCAGCCAGATACGGGAGGGCCCCCACGAGCAGTACTTC CASSQIREGPHEQYF
NA TRBJ1-2 NA TRBV4-1 TGCGCCAGCAGCCAAGAGCATGGGACAACCAACTATGGCTACACCTTC CASSQEHGTTNYGYTF
NA TRBJ2-2 once TRBV5-1 TGCGCCAGCAGCTTGGCCGGTCTTAAATCCGCGAACACCGGGGAGCTGTTTTTT CASSLAGLKSANTGELFF
NA TRBJ1-4 NA TRBV27 TGTGCCAGCAGCCTGGCCCGGGGTCCGAATGAAAAACTGTTTTTT CASSLARGPNEKLFF
TRBD1 TRBJ1-1 NA TRBV5-1 TGCGCCAGCAGCCAGGGACAGGGGATTGCTGAAGCTTTCTTT CASSQGQGIAEAFF
NA TRBJ2-7 NA TRBV24-1 TGTGCCACCAGTGATTTCTCCCGGGACGAGCAGTACTTC CATSDFSRDEQYF
TRBD2 TRBJ2-3 NA TRBV5-1 TGCGCCAGCAGCCCGGTAGCGGGAGGTGACACAGATACGCAGTATTTT CASSPVAGGDTDTQYF
NA TRBJ2-2 NA TRBV7-9 TGTGCCAGCGGTTGGGGGAGAGGGGAGCTGTTTTTT CASGWGRGELFF
NA TRBJ1-6 NA TRBV15 TGTGCCACCAGCAGAGATCGAACTCAGGCTGAACCCAATTCACCCCTCCACTTT CATSRDRTQAEPNSPLHF
TRBD1 TRBJ1-2 NA TRBV5-5 TGTGCCAGCAGCAGAACACAGGGGTATGGCTACACCTTC CASSRTQGYGYTF
TRBD2 TRBJ2-5 once TRBV9 TGTGCCAGCAGCGTAGGTCGGCGAGCGGGGTACCAAGAGACCCAGTACTTC CASSVGRRAGYQETQYF
NA TRBJ1-3 NA TRBV15 TGTGCCACCAGCAGATCGGGGGGGGTAGGAAACACCATATATTTT CATSRSGGVGNTIYF
NA TRBJ2-1 NA TRBV3-1/TRBV3-2 TGTGCCAGCAGCACGAGGTACAATGAGCAGTTCTTC CASSTRYNEQFF